This entry describes one T cell receptor (beta chain). Its antigen specificity is not known. The record has no base qualities; no much larger clone is one base away. These data originate in a study of blood T cell repertoires in COVID-19 (dated by TCRdb to 2019 to 2021). About the study as a whole: The collaborator samples originated in the United States, Italy and Spain and spanned the acute and convalescent phases of COVID-19. The prospective study material was composed of cDNA or gDNA derived from T cells, B-cell-depleted T cells, or PBMCs. Where available, HLA class I and class II types were obtained from metadata supplied by the sample provider rather than from assay-based typing. Subjects who had been exposed to COVID-19, were actively infected with it, or had recovered from it provided the deeply sampled blood TCRbeta repertoires that made up the dataset. Samples came from the ongoing ImmuneRACE study (first 160 participants) plus 1,254 subjects from 6 global collaborators. The repertoires were released in a freely available public database meant as a resource for research on the immune response to SARS-CoV-2. Sample metadata almost always included a de-identified subject ID, COVID-19 status, age in years and sex. Study-level results and caveats: The amount of clinical and demographic metadata varied by source and participant and was provided uncurated.

Each collaborating institution followed its own protocols to collect whole blood in K2EDTA tubes. For TCRbeta analysis, collaborator samples were shipped as frozen whole blood, as isolated PBMCs, or as DNA extracted from either sample type. Germline trimming amounts to 7 bases on V and 5 bases on J, with 15 as the count of junction bases outside the gene matches. From the cysteine up to the phenylalanine, the CDR3 has a length of 16 residues. Only the CDR3 DNA is retained, 48 bases long and in frame from the first base. Sequences MNHNY (CDR1) and SVGAGI (CDR2) are obtained from the germline V gene (reference sequence). TCRbeta CDR3 regions were amplified from genomic DNA by means of the immunoSEQ Assay, a bias-controlled multiplex PCR. The published analysis was carried out like this. Nucleated cell counts per sample were estimated from amplification of reference gene primers within the assay. Sequence reads were collapsed and filtered to measure the absolute abundance of every unique TCRbeta CDR3 rearrangement. For each sample, productive Simpson clonality was calculated by taking the square root of Simpson's diversity index across productive rearrangements. This immuneACCESS table, as held by TCRdb, lists in-frame sequences with V and J called but not all clones. Of the missing ones, under half trace to an unresolved V gene in checked studies; the others have no known cause. That table gives V, J and clone size, and the DNA gave D and trimming. This sample lists roughly 280,000 clones; around 90% were detected once. The top ten constitute roughly 2.1% of the sample.

The TCR sequence derives from a middle-aged man with acute or convalescent COVID-19. The sequence links TRBV6-6 to TRBJ2-7, with 9 bases in between that match TRBD1. The sample comprised peripheral blood. This receptor carries the CDR3 CASNRRTGAQENEQYF. The DNA reads TGTGCCAGCAACCGTAGGACAGGGGCTCAGGAAAACGAGCAGTACTTC.